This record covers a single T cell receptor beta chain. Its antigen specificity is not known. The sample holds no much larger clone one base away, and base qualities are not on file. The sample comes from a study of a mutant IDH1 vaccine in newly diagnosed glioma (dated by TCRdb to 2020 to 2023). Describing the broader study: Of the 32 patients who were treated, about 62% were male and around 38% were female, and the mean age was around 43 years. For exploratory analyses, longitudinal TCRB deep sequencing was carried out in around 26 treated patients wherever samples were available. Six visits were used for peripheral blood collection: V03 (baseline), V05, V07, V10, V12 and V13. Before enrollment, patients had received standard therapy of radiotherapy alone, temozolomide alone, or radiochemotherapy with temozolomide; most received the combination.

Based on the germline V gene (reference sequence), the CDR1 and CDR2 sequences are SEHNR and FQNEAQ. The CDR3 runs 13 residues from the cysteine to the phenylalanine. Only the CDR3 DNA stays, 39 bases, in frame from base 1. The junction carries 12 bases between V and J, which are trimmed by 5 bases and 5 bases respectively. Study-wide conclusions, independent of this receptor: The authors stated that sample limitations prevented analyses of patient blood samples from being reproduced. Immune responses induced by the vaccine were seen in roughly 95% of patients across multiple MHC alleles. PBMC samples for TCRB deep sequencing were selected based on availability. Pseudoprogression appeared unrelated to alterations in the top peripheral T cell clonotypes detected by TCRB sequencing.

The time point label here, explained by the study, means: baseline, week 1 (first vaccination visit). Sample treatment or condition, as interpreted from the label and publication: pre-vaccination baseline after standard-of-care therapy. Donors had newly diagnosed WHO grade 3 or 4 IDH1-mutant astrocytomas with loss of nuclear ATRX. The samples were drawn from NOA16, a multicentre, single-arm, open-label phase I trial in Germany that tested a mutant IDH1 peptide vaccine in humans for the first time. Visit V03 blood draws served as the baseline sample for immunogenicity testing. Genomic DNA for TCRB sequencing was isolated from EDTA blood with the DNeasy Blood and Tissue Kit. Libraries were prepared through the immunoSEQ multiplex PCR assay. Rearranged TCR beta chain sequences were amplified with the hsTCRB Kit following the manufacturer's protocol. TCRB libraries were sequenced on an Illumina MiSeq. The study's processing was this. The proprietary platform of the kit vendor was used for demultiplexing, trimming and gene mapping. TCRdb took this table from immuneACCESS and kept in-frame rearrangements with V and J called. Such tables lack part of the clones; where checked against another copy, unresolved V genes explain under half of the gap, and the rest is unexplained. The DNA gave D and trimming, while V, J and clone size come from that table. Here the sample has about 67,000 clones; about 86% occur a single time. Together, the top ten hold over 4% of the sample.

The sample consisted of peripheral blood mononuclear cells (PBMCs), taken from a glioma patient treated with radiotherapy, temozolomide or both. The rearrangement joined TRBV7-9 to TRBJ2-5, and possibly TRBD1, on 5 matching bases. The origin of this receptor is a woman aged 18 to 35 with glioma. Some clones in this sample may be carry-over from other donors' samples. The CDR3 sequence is CASSEPGKETQYF. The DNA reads TGTGCCAGCAGCGAGCCAGGGAAGGAGACCCAGTACTTC. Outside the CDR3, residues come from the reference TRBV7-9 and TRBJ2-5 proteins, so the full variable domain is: DTGVSQNPRHKITKRGQNVTFRCDPISEHNRLYWYRQTLGQGPEFLTYFQNEAQLEKSRLLSDRFSAERPKGSFSTLEIQRTEQGDSAMYLCASSEPGKETQYFGPGTRLLVL.